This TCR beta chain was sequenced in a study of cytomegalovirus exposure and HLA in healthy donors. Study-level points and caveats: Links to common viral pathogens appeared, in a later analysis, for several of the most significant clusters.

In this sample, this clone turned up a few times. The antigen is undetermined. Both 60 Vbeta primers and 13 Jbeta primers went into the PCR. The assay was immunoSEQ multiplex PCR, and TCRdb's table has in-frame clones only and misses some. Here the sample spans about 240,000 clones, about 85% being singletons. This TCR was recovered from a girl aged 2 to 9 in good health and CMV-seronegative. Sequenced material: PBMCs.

CDR3 in DNA: TGCGCCAGCAGTGAGATGGGGGGTGGGACCGGGGAGCTGTTTTTT. This translates into CASSEMGGGTGELFF. The chain couples TRBV10-2 to TRBJ2-2; TRBD2 is a possible D gene (6 bases). The V gene lost 2 bases and the J gene lost 5 bases, with 12 bases spanning the gap. There are 15 residues in the CDR3. Looked up from germline, CDR1 is WSHSY and CDR2 is SAAADI.